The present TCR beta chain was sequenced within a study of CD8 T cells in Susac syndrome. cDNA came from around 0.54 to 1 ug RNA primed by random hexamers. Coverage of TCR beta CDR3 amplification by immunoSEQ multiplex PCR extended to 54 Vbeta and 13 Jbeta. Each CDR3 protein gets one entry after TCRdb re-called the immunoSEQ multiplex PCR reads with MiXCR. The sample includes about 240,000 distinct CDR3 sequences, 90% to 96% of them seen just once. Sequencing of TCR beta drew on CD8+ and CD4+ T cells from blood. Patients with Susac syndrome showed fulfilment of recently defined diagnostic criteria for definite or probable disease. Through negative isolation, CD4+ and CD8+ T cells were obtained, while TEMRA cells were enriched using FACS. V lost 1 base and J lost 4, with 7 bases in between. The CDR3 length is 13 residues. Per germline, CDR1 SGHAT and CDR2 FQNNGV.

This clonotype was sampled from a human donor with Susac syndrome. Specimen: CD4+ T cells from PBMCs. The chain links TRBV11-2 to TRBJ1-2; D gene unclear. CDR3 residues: CASSLGSRYGYTF. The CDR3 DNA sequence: TGTGCCAGCAGCTTAGGGTCCCGCTATGGCTACACCTTC.